The source of this TCR beta chain is a study of vaccination effects on CD4 cells after COVID-19. Study in general: ViraFEST used viral peptide pools to expand antigen-specific CD4+ T cells before sequencing. General study points: Pronounced clonal contraction occurred in clones induced by infection and by vaccine late after vaccination.

Repertoires were generated with immunoSEQ multiplex PCR, while TCRdb's copy carries only in-frame clones and drops some. Here the sample spans 45,000 to 55,000 clones, under 85% being singletons. Trimming at V came to 5 bases and at J to 1 base, leaving 8 bases not matched to a gene. The CDR3 is 16 residues long. Germline lookup yields CDR1 SGHRS and CDR2 YFSETQ. In regard to this clone: The antigen is unknown.

Following culture for around 10 days, CD4+ T cells were isolated. A PCR test confirmed that the person had SARS-CoV-2 infection between March and December 2020. BNT162b2 vaccine or mRNA-1273 vaccine was given to participants in two doses. This material consisted of CD4+ T cells from PBMCs cultured without peptide, taken after COVID-19 vaccination. The V gene is TRBV5-1, the J gene TRBJ2-3; TRBD2 agrees at 9 bases. The clonotype originates from a human donor who had a prior SARS-CoV-2 infection. The CDR3 DNA reads TGCGCCAGCAGGGGACTCCAGCGGGGGGGCACAGATACGCAGTATTTT. This gives the protein CASRGLQRGGTDTQYF.